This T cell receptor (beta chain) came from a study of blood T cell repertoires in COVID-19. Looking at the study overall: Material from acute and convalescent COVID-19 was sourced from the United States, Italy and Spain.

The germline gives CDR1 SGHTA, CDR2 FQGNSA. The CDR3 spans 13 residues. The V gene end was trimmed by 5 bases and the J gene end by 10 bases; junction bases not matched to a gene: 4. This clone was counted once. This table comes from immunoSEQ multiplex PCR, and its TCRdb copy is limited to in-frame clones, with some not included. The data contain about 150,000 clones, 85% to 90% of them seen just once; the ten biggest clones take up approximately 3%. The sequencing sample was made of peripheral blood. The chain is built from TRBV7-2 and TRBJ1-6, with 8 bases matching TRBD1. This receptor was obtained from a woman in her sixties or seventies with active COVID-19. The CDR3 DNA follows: TGTGCCAGCAGCCGGGACAGGCCATCACCCCTCCACTTT. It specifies CASSRDRPSPLHF.